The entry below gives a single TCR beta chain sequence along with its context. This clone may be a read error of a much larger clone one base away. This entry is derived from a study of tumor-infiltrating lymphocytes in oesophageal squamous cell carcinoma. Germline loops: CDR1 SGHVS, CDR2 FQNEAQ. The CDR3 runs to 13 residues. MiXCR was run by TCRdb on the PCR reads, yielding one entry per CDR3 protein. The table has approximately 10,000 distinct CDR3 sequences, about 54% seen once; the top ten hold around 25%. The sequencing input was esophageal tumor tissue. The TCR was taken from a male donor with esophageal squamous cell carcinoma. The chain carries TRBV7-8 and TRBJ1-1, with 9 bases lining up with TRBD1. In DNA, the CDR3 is TGTGCCAGCAGCTTACTGACAGGGGGGAAACTGTATTTT. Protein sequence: CASSLLTGGKLYF.